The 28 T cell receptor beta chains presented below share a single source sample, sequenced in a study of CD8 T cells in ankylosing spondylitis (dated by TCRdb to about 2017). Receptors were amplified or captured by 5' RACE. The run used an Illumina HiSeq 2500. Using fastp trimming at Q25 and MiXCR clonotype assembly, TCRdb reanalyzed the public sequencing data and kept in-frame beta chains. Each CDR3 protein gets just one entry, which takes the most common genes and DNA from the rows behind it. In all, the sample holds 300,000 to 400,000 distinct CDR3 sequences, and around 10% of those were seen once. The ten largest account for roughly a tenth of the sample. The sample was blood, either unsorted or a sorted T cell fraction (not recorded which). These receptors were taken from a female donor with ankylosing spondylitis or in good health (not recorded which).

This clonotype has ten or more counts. As DNA, the CDR3 is TGTGCCAGCTGCCTGAGGGCGTCGCAGACCTACAATGAGCAGTTCTTC. Amino acids: CASCLRASQTYNEQFF. V and J are TRBV6-1 and TRBJ2-1; maybe TRBD2 (5 bases). Per germline, CDR1 MNHNS and CDR2 SASEGT. The CDR3 covers 16 residues. Trimming removed 8 bases at V and 2 bases at J, with 19 bases between.

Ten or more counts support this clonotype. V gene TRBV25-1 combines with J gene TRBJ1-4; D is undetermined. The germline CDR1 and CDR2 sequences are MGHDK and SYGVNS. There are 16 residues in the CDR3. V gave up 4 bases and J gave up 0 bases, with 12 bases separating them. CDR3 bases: TGTGCCAGCAGTGTACATGGCGACGCAACTAATGAAAAACTGTTTTTT. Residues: CASSVHGDATNEKLFF.

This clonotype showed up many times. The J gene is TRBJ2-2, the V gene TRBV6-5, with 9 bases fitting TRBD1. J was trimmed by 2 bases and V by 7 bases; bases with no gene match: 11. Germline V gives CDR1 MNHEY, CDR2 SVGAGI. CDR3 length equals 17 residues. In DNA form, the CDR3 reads TGTGCCAGCACCCTGACAGGGGGGGTTTTTAACACCGGGGAGCTGTTTTTT. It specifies CASTLTGGVFNTGELFF.

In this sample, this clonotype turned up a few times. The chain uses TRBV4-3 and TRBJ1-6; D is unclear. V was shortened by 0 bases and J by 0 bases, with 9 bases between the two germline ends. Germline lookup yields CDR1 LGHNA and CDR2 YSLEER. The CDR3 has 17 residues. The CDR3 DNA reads TGCGCCAGCAGCCAAGAGGACCAGAGCTCCTATAATTCACCCCTCCACTTT. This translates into CASSQEDQSSYNSPLHF.

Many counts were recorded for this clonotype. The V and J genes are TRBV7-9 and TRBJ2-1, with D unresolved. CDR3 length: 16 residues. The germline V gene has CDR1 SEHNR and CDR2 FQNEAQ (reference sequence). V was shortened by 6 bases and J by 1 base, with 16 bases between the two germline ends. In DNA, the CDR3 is TGTGCCAGCAGTGGGCAGCACCTAACATCCTACAATGAGCAGTTCTTC. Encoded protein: CASSGQHLTSYNEQFF.

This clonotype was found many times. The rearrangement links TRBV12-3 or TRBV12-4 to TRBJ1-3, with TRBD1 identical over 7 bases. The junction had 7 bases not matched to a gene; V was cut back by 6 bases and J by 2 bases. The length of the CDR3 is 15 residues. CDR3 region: CASSASGTAGNTIYF. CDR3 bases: TGTGCCAGCAGCGCGTCCGGGACAGCTGGAAACACCATATATTTT.

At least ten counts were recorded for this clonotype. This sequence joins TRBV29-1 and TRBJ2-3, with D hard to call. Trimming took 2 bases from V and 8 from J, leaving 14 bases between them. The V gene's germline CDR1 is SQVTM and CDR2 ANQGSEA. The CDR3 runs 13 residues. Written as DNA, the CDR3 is TGCAGCGTTGAATTGATCACCACGGGTACGCAGTATTTT. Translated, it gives CSVELITTGTQYF.

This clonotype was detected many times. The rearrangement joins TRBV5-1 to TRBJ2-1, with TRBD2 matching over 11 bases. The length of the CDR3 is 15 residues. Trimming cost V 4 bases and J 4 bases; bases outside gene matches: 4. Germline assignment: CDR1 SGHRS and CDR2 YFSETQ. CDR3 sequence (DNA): TGCGCCAGCAGCGCCGCTAGCGGGGGGTACAATGAGCAGTTCTTC. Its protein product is CASSAASGGYNEQFF.

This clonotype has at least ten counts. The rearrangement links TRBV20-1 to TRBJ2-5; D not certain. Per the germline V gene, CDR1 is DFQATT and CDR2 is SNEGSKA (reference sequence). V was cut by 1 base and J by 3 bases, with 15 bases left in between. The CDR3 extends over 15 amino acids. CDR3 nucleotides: TGCAGTGCTAGAGCCAACCTTCTAGGCGAAGAGACCCAGTACTTC. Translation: CSARANLLGEETQYF.

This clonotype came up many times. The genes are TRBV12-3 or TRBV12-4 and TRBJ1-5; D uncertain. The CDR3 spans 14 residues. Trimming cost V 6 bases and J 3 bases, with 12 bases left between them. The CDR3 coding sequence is TGTGCCAGCAGCCCCGGACGGAACAATCAGCCCCAGCATTTT. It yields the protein CASSPGRNNQPQHF.

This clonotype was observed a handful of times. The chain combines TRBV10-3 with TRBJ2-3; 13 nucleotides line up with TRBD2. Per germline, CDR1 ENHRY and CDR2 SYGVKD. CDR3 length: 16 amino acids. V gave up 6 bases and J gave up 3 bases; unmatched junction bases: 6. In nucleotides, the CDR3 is TGTGCCATCAGAGGTGGACTAGCGGGAGAAACAGATACGCAGTATTTT. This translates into CAIRGGLAGETDTQYF.

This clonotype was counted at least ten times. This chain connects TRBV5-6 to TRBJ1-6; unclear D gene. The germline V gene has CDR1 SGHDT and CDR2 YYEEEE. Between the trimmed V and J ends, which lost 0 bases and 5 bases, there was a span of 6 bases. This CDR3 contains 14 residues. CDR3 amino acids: CASSLGQNNSPLHF. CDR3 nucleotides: TGTGCCAGCAGCTTGGGGCAGAATAATTCACCCCTCCACTTT.

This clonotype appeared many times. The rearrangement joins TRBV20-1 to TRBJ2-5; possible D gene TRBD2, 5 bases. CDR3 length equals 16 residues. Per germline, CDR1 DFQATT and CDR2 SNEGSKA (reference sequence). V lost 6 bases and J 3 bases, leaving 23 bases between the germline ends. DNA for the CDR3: TGCAGTGCATGGAGCCCAGCGGCGGCGAGGGAAGAGACCCAGTACTTC. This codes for CSAWSPAAAREETQYF.

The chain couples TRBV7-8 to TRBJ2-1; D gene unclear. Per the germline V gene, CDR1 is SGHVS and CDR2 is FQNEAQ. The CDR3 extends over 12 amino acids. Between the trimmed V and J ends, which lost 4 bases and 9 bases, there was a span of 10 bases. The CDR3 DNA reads TGTGCCAGCAGCTCAAACACCGGTGAGCAGTTCTTC. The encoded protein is CASSSNTGEQFF. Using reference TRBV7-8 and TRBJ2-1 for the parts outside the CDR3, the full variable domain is GAGVSQSPRYKVAKRGQDVALRCDPISGHVSLFWYQQALGQGPEFLTYFQNEAQLDKSGLPSDRFFAERPEGSVSTLKIQRTQQEDSAVYLCASSSNTGEQFFGPGTRLTVL.

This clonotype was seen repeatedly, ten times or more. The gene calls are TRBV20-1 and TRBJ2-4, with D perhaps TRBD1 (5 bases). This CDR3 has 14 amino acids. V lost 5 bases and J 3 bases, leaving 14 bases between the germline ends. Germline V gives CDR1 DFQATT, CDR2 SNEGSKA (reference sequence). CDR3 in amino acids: CSAVIPQGKNIQYF. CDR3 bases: TGCAGTGCTGTGATCCCGCAGGGCAAAAACATTCAGTACTTC.

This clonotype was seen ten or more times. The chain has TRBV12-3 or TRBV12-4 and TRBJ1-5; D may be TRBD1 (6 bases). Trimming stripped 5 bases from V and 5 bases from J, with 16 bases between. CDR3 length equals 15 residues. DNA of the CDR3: TGTGCCAGCAGTCCCGAAACAGGGAAATATCAGCCCCAGCATTTT. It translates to CASSPETGKYQPQHF.

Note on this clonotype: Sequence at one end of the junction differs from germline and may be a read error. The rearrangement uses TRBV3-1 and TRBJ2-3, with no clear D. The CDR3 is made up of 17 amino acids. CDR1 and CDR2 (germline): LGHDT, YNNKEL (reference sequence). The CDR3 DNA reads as TGTGCCACCAGCCGATATCCCGGCGACAATAGCACAGATACGCAGTATTTT. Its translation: CATSRYPGDNSTDTQYF.

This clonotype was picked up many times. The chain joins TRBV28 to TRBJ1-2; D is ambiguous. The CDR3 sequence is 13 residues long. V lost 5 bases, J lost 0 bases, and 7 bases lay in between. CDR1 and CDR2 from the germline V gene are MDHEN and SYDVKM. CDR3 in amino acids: CASSPGSNYGYTF. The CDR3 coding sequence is TGTGCCAGCAGTCCGGGTTCTAACTATGGCTACACCTTC.

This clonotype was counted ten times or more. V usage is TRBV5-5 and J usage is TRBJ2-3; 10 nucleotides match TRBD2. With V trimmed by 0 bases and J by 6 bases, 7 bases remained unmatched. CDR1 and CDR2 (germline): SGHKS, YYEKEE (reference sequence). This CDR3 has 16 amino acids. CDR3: CASSLEGLAMTDTQYF. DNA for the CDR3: TGTGCCAGCAGCTTGGAGGGACTAGCGATGACGGATACGCAGTATTTT.

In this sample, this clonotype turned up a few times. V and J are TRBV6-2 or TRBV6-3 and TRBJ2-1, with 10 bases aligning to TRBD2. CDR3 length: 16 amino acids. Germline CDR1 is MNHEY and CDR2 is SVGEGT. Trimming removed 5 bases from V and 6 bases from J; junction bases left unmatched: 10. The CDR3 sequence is CASSPILAGAFNEQFF. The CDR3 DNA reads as TGTGCCAGCAGTCCAATCCTAGCGGGAGCATTCAATGAGCAGTTCTTC.

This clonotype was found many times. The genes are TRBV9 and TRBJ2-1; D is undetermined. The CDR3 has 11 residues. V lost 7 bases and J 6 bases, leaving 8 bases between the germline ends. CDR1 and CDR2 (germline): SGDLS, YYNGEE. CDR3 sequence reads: CASGRSNEQFF. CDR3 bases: TGTGCCAGCGGCCGGTCCAATGAGCAGTTCTTC.

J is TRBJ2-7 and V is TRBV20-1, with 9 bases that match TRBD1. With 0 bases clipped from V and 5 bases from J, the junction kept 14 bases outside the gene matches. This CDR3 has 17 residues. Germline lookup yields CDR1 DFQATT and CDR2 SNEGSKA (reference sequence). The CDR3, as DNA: TGCAGTGCTAGAGATTGGGCGGAACAGGGGGCGCATCACGAGCAGTACTTC. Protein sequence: CSARDWAEQGAHHEQYF.

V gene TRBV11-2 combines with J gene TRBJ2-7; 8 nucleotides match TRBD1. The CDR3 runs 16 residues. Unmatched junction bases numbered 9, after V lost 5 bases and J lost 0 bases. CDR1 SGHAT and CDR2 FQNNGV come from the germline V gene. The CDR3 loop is CASSQAGTGNSYEQYF. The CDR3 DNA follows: TGTGCCAGCAGCCAGGCCGGGACAGGTAACTCCTACGAGCAGTACTTC.

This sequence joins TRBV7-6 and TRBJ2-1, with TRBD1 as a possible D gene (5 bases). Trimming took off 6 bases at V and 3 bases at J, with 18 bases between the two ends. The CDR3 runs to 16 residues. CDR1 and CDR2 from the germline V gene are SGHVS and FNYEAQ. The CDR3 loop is CASSRPQGQVYNEQFF. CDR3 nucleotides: TGTGCCAGCAGTAGACCTCAGGGTCAAGTCTACAATGAGCAGTTCTTC. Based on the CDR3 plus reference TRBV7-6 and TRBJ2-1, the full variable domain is GAGVSQSPRYKVTKRGQDVALRCDPISGHVSLYWYRQALGQGPEFLTYFNYEAQQDKSGLPNDRFSAERPEGSISTLTIQRTEQRDSAMYRCASSRPQGQVYNEQFFGPGTRLTVL.

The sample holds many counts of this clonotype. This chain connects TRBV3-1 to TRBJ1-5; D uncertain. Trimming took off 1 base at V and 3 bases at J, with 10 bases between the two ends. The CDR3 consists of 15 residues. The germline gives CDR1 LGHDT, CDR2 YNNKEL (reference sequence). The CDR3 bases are TGTGCCAGCAGCCAAGGCCACAGAGTCAATCAGCCCCAGCATTTT. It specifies CASSQGHRVNQPQHF.

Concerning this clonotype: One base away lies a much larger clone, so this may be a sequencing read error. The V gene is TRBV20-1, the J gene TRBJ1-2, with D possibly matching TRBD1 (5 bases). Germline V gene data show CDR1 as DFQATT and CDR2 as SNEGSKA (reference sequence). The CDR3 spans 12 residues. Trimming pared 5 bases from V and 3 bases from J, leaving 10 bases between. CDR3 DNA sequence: TGCAGTGCTTCCGAGACAGACTATGGCTACACCTTC. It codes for CSASETDYGYTF.

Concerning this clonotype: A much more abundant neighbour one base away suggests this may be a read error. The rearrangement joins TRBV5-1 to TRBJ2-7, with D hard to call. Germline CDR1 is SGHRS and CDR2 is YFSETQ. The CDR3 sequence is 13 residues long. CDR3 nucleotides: TGCGGCAGCAGCGTGGCGGCAACTTACGAGCAGTACTTC. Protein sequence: CGSSVAATYEQYF.

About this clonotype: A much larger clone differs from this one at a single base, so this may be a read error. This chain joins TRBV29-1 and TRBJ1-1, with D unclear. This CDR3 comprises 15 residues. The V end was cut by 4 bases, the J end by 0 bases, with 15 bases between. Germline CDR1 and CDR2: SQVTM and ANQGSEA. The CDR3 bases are TGCAGCGTTGGGACTATTAAAAGTATGAACACTGAAGCTTTCTTT. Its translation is CSVGTIKSMNTEAFF.